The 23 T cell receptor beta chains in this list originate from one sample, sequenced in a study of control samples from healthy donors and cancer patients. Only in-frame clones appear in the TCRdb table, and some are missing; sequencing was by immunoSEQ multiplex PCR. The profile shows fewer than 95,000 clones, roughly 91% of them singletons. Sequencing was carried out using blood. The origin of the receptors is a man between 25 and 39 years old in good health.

The CDR3 coding sequence is TGTGCCAGCAGCTTAGGGCTAGCGGAACAAGAGACCCAGTACTTC. This translates into CASSLGLAEQETQYF. V gene TRBV7-9 combines with J gene TRBJ2-5; 7 bases are shared with TRBD2. Trimming removed 1 base from V and 2 bases from J; junction bases left unmatched: 4. The CDR3 is 15 residues long. CDR1 SEHNR and CDR2 FQNEAQ come from the germline V gene (reference sequence). The variable domain in full, with the rest retrieved from reference TRBV7-9 and TRBJ2-5, is DTGVSQNPRHKITKRGQNVTFRCDPISEHNRLYWYRQTLGQGPEFLTYFQNEAQLEKSRLLSDRFSAERPKGSFSTLEIQRTEQGDSAMYLCASSLGLAEQETQYFGPGTRLLVL.

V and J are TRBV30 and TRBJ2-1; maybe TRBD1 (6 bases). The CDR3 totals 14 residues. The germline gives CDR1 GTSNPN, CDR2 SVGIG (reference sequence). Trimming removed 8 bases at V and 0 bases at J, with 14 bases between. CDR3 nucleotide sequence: TGTGCCGCTTCAGGGGTTAGCTCCTACAATGAGCAGTTCTTC. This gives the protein CAASGVSSYNEQFF.

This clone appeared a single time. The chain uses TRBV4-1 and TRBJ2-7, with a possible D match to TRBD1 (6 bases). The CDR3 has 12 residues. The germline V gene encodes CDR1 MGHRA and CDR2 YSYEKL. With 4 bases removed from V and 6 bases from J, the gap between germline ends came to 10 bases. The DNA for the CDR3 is TGCGCCAGCAGCCTCCAGGGGTTCGAGCAGTACTTC. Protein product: CASSLQGFEQYF.

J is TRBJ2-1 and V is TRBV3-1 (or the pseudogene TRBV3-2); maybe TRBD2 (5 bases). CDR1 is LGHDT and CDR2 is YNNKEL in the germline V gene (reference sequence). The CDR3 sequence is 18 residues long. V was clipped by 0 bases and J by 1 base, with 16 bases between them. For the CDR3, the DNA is TGTGCCAGCAGCCAAGATAGGCTGGGAGTACGGTCCTACAATGAGCAGTTCTTC. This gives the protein CASSQDRLGVRSYNEQFF.

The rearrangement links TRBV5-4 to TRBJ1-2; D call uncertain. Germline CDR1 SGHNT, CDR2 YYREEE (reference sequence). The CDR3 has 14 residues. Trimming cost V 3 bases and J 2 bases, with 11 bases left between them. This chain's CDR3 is CASSSGITNYGYTF. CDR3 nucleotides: TGTGCCAGCAGCTCCGGAATCACCAACTATGGCTACACCTTC.

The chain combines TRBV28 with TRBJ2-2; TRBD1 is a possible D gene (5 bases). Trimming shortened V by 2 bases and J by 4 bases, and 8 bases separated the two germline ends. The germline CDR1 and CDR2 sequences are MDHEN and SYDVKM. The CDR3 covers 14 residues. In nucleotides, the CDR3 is TGTGCCAGCAGTTTACAGGGTATCACCGGGGAGCTGTTTTTT. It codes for CASSLQGITGELFF.

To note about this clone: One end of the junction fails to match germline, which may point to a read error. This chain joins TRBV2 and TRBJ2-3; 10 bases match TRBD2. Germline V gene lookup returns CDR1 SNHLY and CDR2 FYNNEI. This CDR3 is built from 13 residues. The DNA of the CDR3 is TGTGCCGGGGGGACTAGCGCCACAAATACGCAGTATTTT. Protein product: CAGGTSATNTQYF.

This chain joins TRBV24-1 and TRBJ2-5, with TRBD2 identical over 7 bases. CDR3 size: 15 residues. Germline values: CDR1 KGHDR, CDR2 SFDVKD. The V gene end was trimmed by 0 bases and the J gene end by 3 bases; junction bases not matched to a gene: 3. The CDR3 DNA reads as TGTGCCACCAGTGATTTGTCTAGCGGAGAAGAGACCCAGTACTTC. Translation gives CATSDLSSGEETQYF.

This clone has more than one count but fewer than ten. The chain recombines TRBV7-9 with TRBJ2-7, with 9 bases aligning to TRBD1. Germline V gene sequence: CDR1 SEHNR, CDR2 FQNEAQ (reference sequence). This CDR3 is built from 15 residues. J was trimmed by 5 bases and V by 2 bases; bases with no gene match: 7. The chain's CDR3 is CASSLIGTGRHEQYF. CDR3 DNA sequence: TGTGCCAGCAGCTTAATCGGGACAGGGAGACACGAGCAGTACTTC.

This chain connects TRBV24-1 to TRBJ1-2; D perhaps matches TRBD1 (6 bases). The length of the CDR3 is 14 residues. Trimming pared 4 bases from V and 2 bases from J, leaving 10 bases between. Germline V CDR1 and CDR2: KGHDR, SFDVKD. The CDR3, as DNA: TGTGCCACCAGTGACGCGACAGGAAACTATGGCTACACCTTC. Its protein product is CATSDATGNYGYTF.

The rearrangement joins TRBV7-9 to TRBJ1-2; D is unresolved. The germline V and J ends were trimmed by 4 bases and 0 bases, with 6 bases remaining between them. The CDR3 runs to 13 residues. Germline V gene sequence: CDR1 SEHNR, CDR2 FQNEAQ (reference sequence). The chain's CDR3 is CASSSSANYGYTF. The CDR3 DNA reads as TGTGCCAGCAGCTCGTCAGCTAACTATGGCTACACCTTC.

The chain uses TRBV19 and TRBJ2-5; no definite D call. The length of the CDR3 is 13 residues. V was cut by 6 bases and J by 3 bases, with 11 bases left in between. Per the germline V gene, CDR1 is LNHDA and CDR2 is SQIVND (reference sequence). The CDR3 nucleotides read TGTGCCAGTAGGGCAGGCCCAAAAGAGACCCAGTACTTC. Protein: CASRAGPKETQYF.

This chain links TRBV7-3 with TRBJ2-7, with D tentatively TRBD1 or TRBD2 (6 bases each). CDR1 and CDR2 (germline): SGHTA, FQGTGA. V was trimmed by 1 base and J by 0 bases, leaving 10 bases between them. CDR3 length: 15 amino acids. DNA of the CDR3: TGTGCCAGCAGCTTAAAAGGGGGGCTCTCCTACGAGCAGTACTTC. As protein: CASSLKGGLSYEQYF.

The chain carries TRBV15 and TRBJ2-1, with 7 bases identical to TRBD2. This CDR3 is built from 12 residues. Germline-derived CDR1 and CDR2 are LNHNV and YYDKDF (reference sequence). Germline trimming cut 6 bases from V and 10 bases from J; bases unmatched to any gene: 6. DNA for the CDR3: TGTGCCACCAGGGCGTGGCGGGAGGAGCAGTTCTTC. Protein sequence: CATRAWREEQFF.

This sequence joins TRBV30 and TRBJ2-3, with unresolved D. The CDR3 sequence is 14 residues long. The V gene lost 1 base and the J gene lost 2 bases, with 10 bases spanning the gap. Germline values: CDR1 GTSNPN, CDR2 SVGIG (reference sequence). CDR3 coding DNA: TGTGCCTGGAGTGCACAGTCCCACACAGATACGCAGTATTTT. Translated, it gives CAWSAQSHTDTQYF.

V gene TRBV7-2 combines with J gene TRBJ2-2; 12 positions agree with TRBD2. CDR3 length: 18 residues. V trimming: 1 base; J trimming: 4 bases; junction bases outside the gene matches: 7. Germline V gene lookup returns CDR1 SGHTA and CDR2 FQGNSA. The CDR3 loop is CASSLVGLAGGSTGELFF. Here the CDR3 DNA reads TGTGCCAGCAGCTTAGTAGGGCTAGCGGGGGGGTCCACCGGGGAGCTGTTTTTT. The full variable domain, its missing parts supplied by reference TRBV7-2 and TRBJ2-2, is GAGVSQSPSNKVTEKGKDVELRCDPISGHTALYWYRQSLGQGLEFLIYFQGNSAPDKSGLPSDRFSAERTGGSVSTLTIQRTQQEDSAVYLCASSLVGLAGGSTGELFFGEGSRLTVL.

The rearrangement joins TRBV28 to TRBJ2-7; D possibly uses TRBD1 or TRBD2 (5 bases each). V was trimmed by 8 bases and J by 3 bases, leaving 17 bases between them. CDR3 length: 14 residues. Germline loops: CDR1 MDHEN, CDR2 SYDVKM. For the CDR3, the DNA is TGTGCCAGCGCCCCGTCAGGGACCCTCTACGAGCAGTACTTC. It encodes CASAPSGTLYEQYF. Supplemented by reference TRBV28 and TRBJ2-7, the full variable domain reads DVKVTQSSRYLVKRTGEKVFLECVQDMDHENMFWYRQDPGLGLRLIYFSYDVKMKEKGDIPEGYSVSREKKERFSLILESASTNQTSMYLCASAPSGTLYEQYFGPGTRLTVT.

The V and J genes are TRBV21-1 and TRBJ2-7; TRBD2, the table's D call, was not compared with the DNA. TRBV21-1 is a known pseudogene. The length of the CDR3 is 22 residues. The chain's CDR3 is CASSKILSWASGRSESSYEQYF. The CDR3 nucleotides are TGTGCCAGCAGCAAAATCCTTAGTTGGGCTAGCGGGAGATCAGAGTCGTCCTACGAGCAGTACTTC.

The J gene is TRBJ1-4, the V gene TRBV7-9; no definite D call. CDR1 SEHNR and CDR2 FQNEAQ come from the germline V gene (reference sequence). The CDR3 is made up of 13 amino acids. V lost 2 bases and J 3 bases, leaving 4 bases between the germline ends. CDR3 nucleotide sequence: TGTGCCAGCAGCTTAAGCGCTAATGAAAAACTGTTTTTT. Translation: CASSLSANEKLFF.

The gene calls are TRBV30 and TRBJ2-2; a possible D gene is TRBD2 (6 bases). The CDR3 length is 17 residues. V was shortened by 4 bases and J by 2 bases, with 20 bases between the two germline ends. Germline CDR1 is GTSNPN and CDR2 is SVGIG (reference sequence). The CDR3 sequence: CAWTMGRGRTNTGELFF. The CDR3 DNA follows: TGTGCCTGGACCATGGGGCGAGGGAGGACCAACACCGGGGAGCTGTTTTTT.

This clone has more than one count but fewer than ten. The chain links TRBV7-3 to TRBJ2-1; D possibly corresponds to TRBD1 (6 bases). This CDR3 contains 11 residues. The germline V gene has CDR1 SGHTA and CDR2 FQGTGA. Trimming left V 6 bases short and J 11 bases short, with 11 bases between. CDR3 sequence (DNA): TGTGCCAGCAGGAACAGGGACCAGCAGTTCTTC. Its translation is CASRNRDQQFF.

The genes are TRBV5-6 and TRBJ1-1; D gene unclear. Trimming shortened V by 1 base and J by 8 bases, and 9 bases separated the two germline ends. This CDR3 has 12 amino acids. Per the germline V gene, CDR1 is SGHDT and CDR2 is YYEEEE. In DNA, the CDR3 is TGTGCCAGCAGCTTGCGGTCGGGCGAAGCTTTCTTT. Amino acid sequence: CASSLRSGEAFF. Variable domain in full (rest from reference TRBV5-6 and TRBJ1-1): DAGVTQSPTHLIKTRGQQVTLRCSPKSGHDTVSWYQQALGQGPQFIFQYYEEEERQRGNFPDRFSGHQFPNYSSELNVNALLLGDSALYLCASSLRSGEAFFGQGTRLTVV.

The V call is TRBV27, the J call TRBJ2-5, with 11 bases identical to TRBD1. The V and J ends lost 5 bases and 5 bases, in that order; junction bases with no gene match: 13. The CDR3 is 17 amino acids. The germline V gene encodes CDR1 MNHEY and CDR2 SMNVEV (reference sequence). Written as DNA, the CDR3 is TGTGCCAGCAGTACCCGGGACAGGGGGGTCAAGGGGGAGACCCAGTACTTC. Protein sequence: CASSTRDRGVKGETQYF.